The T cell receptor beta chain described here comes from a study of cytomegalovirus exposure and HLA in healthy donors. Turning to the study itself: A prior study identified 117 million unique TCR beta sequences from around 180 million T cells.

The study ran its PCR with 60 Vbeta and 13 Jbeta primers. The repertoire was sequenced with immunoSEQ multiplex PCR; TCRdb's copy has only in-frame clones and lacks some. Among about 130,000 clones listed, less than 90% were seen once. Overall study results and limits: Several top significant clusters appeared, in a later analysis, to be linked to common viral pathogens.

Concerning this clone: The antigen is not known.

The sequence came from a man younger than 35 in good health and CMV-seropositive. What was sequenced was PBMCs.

For the CDR3, the DNA is TGTGCCAGCAGTTTAGAAGTAGGACTCACGAACACTGAAGCTTTCTTT. Its protein product is CASSLEVGLTNTEAFF. This chain connects TRBV28 to TRBJ1-1; no firm D call. This CDR3 region has 16 residues. Germline V gene data show CDR1 as MDHEN and CDR2 as SYDVKM. Trimming shortened V by 2 bases and J by 1 base, and 14 bases separated the two germline ends. The complete variable domain, with remaining parts taken from reference TRBV28 and TRBJ1-1, reads DVKVTQSSRYLVKRTGEKVFLECVQDMDHENMFWYRQDPGLGLRLIYFSYDVKMKEKGDIPEGYSVSREKKERFSLILESASTNQTSMYLCASSLEVGLTNTEAFFGQGTRLTVV.